The 27 T cell receptor beta chains below all came from one sample that was sequenced in a study of cytomegalovirus exposure and HLA in healthy donors. A multiplex PCR was run with 60 Vbeta primers and 13 Jbeta primers. Sequencing used immunoSEQ multiplex PCR; TCRdb keeps in-frame clones, though not all of them. The sample records roughly 100,000 clones, more than 70% being singletons. Sequenced: PBMCs. The receptors stem from a man in his thirties or forties in good health and CMV-seronegative.

The chain links TRBV15 to TRBJ2-3, with TRBD2 as a possible D gene (6 bases). The V and J ends lost 5 bases and 4 bases respectively, with 19 bases between them. From germline, CDR1 is LNHNV and CDR2 YYDKDF (reference sequence). This CDR3 contains 16 residues. The CDR3 loop is CATSLVGASVPDTQYF. Written as DNA, the CDR3 is TGTGCCACCAGCTTGGTAGGGGCTAGCGTCCCAGATACGCAGTATTTT.

With respect to this clone: This specimen includes other DNA sequences encoding the same CDR3. The chain couples TRBV28 to TRBJ2-7, with TRBD1 identical over 8 bases. The germline V gene has CDR1 MDHEN and CDR2 SYDVKM. V trimming: 6 bases; J trimming: 2 bases; junction bases outside the gene matches: 3. The CDR3 totals 13 residues. CDR3 protein: CASSLTGAYEQYF. The DNA for the CDR3 is TGTGCCAGCAGCCTGACAGGGGCCTACGAGCAGTACTTC.

This chain connects TRBV2 to TRBJ2-1, with 7 bases identical to TRBD2. V gave up 4 bases and J gave up 1 base; unmatched junction bases: 7. The CDR3 has 16 amino acids. Germline values: CDR1 SNHLY, CDR2 FYNNEI. The CDR3 sequence is CASSGYGGGSYNEQFF. The DNA for the CDR3 is TGTGCCAGCAGTGGTTACGGCGGGGGTTCCTACAATGAGCAGTTCTTC.

V usage is TRBV2 and J usage is TRBJ1-5; the D gene is possibly TRBD1 (6 bases). This CDR3 contains 14 residues. Trimming shortened V by 5 bases and J by 13 bases, and 21 bases separated the two germline ends. From germline, CDR1 is SNHLY and CDR2 FYNNEI. The DNA for the CDR3 is TGTGCCAGCAGTCCCTCGATAGTACAGGGACGGCAGCATTTT. Protein: CASSPSIVQGRQHF.

The genes are TRBV19 and TRBJ1-1, with D possibly being TRBD1 (5 bases). The CDR3 extends over 17 amino acids. Trimming pared 7 bases from V and 0 bases from J, leaving 21 bases between. Germline loops: CDR1 LNHDA, CDR2 SQIVND (reference sequence). The CDR3 DNA reads TGTGCCAGTACCCTGTTATGGGGGGTGGGAATGAACACTGAAGCTTTCTTT. It codes for CASTLLWGVGMNTEAFF.

V gene TRBV29-1 combines with J gene TRBJ2-1, with TRBD2 identical over 8 bases. This CDR3 comprises 15 residues. The ends lost 6 bases at V and 1 base at J; junction bases unmatched: 8. CDR1 is SQVTM, CDR2 ANQGSEA, per germline. The CDR3 loop is CSVARTSPSYNEQFF. In DNA form, the CDR3 reads TGCAGCGTCGCTAGGACTAGCCCTTCCTACAATGAGCAGTTCTTC.

The sample holds a few counts of this clone. The rearrangement joins TRBV5-4 to TRBJ1-1; TRBD1 agrees at 8 bases. Germline values: CDR1 SGHNT, CDR2 YYREEE (reference sequence). V shed 4 bases and J 1 base; nucleotides not matched to a gene: 3. The CDR3 sequence is 14 residues long. The CDR3 sequence: CASSPDRANTEAFF. Here the CDR3 DNA reads TGTGCCAGCAGCCCGGACAGGGCGAACACTGAAGCTTTCTTT.

In this sample, this clone turned up a few times. The V call is TRBV5-4, the J call TRBJ1-1; perhaps TRBD1 as D (5 bases). The CDR3 is 14 amino acids. CDR1 is SGHNT and CDR2 is YYREEE in the germline V gene (reference sequence). Trimming removed 2 bases from V and 1 base from J, with 9 bases in between. DNA of the CDR3: TGTGCCAGCAGCTTAGGGGTAGCGAACACTGAAGCTTTCTTT. It specifies CASSLGVANTEAFF.

This clone was counted once. The chain links TRBV5-4 to TRBJ2-1, with D possibly matching TRBD1 (6 bases). The germline V gene has CDR1 SGHNT and CDR2 YYREEE (reference sequence). V dropped 0 bases and J dropped 4 bases, with 11 bases sitting between them. CDR3 length equals 15 residues. Here the CDR3 DNA reads TGTGCCAGCAGCTTGGATGGGGGCTCTTACAATGAGCAGTTCTTC. This translates into CASSLDGGSYNEQFF.

This clone was counted many times. J is TRBJ2-7 and V is TRBV5-5; D is unclear. Trimming pared 1 base from V and 4 bases from J, leaving 3 bases between. The germline V gene has CDR1 SGHKS and CDR2 YYEKEE (reference sequence). The CDR3 sequence is 11 residues long. The CDR3: CASSLRYEQYF. CDR3 sequence (DNA): TGTGCCAGCAGCTTGCGGTACGAGCAGTACTTC.

The chain couples TRBV9 to TRBJ1-1; D is uncertain. The ends were cut back, 4 bases at V and 7 bases at J, with 14 bases in the middle. The germline V gene has CDR1 SGDLS and CDR2 YYNGEE. The length of the CDR3 is 13 residues. CDR3 nucleotide sequence: TGTGCCAGCAGCCCCCTGAGAAGCCTTGAAGCTTTCTTT. The encoded protein is CASSPLRSLEAFF.

The chain has TRBV30 and TRBJ2-7; 9 positions agree with TRBD2. The CDR3 covers 15 residues. J was trimmed by 3 bases and V by 1 base; bases with no gene match: 7. Germline V lookup: CDR1 GTSNPN, CDR2 SVGIG (reference sequence). CDR3 loop: CAWSGKRGAGYEQYF. The CDR3 region has the DNA TGTGCCTGGAGTGGCAAGCGGGGGGCTGGCTACGAGCAGTACTTC.

This clone appeared a few times. This sequence joins TRBV14 and TRBJ2-7; perhaps TRBD1 as D (5 bases). The CDR3 is 15 amino acids. The V end lost 5 bases, the J end lost 0 bases, and 14 bases lay between the germline ends. Germline V gives CDR1 SGHDN, CDR2 FVKESK. CDR3 amino acids: CASSVGQGFSYEQYF. As DNA, the CDR3 is TGTGCCAGCAGCGTTGGGCAGGGATTCTCCTACGAGCAGTACTTC.

V gene TRBV28 combines with J gene TRBJ2-5; possibly TRBD1 for D (6 bases). Germline lookup yields CDR1 MDHEN and CDR2 SYDVKM. Deletions cut 4 bases from V and 5 bases from J, with 20 bases between. This CDR3 contains 16 residues. The CDR3 reads CASSSDSSETWETQYF. The CDR3 DNA reads TGTGCCAGCAGTTCGGACAGCAGCGAGACATGGGAGACCCAGTACTTC.

The CDR3 DNA reads TGTGCCAGCGGGCCAGGAGGTGCCATGGGTCACCAAGAGACCCAGTACTTC. As protein: CASGPGGAMGHQETQYF. The chain is built from TRBV7-6 and TRBJ2-5, with D possibly TRBD2 on 5 matching bases. Trimming cost V 8 bases and J 0 bases, with 22 bases left between them. Per germline, CDR1 SGHVS and CDR2 FNYEAQ. CDR3 length equals 17 residues.

This sequence joins TRBV7-9 and TRBJ2-7; 7 bases are a match to TRBD1. Germline CDR1 reads SEHNR; CDR2 reads FQNEAQ (reference sequence). This CDR3 is built from 14 residues. J was trimmed by 5 bases and V by 1 base; bases with no gene match: 5. This chain's CDR3 is CASSLDGTAHEQYF. The CDR3 bases are TGTGCCAGCAGCTTAGACGGGACAGCCCACGAGCAGTACTTC.

This chain connects TRBV19 to TRBJ2-1, with D possibly being TRBD1 (6 bases). CDR1 and CDR2 from the germline V gene are LNHDA and SQIVND (reference sequence). With 1 base removed from V and 3 bases from J, the gap between germline ends came to 13 bases. This CDR3 spans 16 amino acids. The CDR3 DNA is TGTGCCAGTAGTATAGCTGCAGGGGTCTTCTACAATGAGCAGTTCTTC. It encodes CASSIAAGVFYNEQFF.

The rearrangement joins TRBV29-1 to TRBJ1-1, with D perhaps matching TRBD1 (5 bases). The CDR3 is made up of 13 amino acids. The V gene lost 1 base and the J gene lost 0 bases, with 6 bases spanning the gap. Germline-derived CDR1 and CDR2 are SQVTM and ANQGSEA. CDR3 loop: CSVEGQLNTEAFF. The CDR3 region has the DNA TGCAGCGTTGAAGGACAGTTGAACACTGAAGCTTTCTTT.

A remark on this clone: This sample also contains other DNA sequences that code for the same CDR3. The chain links TRBV5-1 to TRBJ2-7, with D maybe TRBD2 (5 bases). Between the trimmed V and J ends, which lost 0 bases and 2 bases, there was a span of 9 bases. The CDR3 runs 14 residues. The germline V gene encodes CDR1 SGHRS and CDR2 YFSETQ. This chain's CDR3 is CASSLGTGTYEQYF. The CDR3 region has the DNA TGCGCCAGCAGCTTGGGAACGGGGACCTACGAGCAGTACTTC.

This clone was detected a few times. The chain uses TRBV28 and TRBJ2-1; 9 nucleotides line up with TRBD2. V lost 5 bases, J lost 9 bases, and 8 bases stayed unmatched. Germline values: CDR1 MDHEN, CDR2 SYDVKM. This CDR3 spans 14 amino acids. The CDR3 reads CASSVASGTSEQFF. The DNA of the CDR3 is TGTGCCAGCAGTGTGGCTAGCGGGACTAGTGAGCAGTTCTTC.

The V gene is TRBV12-5, the J gene TRBJ2-2; 11 bases are a match to TRBD2. Trimming at V came to 2 bases and at J to 5 bases, leaving 4 bases not matched to a gene. Germline V lookup: CDR1 LGHNT, CDR2 FRNRAP. CDR3 length: 16 residues. As DNA, the CDR3 is TGTGCTAGTGGTTTGACCGTAGCGGGGGGGACCGGGGAGCTGTTTTTT. Translating gives CASGLTVAGGTGELFF.

The genes are TRBV10-1 and TRBJ2-2; possibly TRBD2 for D (6 bases). Trimming stripped 3 bases from V and 3 bases from J, with 11 bases between. The germline CDR1 and CDR2 sequences are WNHNN and SYGVQD (reference sequence). The CDR3 spans 15 residues. The DNA for the CDR3 is TGCGCCAGCAGTGATGCGCGGGGACACACCGGGGAGCTGTTTTTT. It encodes CASSDARGHTGELFF.

This clone has just a few counts. In DNA form, the CDR3 reads TGTGCCAGCTCCTCCGAGGGCACCTCCTACGAGCAGTACTTC. Residues: CASSSEGTSYEQYF. This chain joins TRBV6-1 and TRBJ2-7; weak D call: TRBD2 (5 bases). The CDR3 is 14 residues long. Trimming pared 8 bases from V and 0 bases from J, leaving 14 bases between. Germline loops: CDR1 MNHNS, CDR2 SASEGT.

This rearrangement joins TRBV9 to TRBJ2-5, with 10 bases aligning to TRBD2. Germline V gives CDR1 SGDLS, CDR2 YYNGEE. CDR3 length: 15 residues. V was clipped by 0 bases and J by 4 bases; unmatched bases: 3. CDR3: CASSVGRLAGETQYF. DNA for the CDR3: TGTGCCAGCAGCGTAGGCAGACTAGCGGGAGAGACCCAGTACTTC.

The J gene is TRBJ2-5, the V gene TRBV4-1; TRBD2 aligns across 14 bases. This CDR3 region has 19 residues. V lost 3 bases to trimming and J lost 4 bases; unmatched junction nucleotides: 13. Germline lookup yields CDR1 MGHRA and CDR2 YSYEKL. This CDR3 reads CASSQERGGLAGVRETQYF. The CDR3 bases are TGCGCCAGCAGCCAGGAACGCGGGGGACTAGCGGGAGTCCGAGAGACCCAGTACTTC.

The V call is TRBV30, the J call TRBJ1-2; a weak D match, TRBD1 (6 bases). V lost 0 bases to trimming and J lost 4 bases, with 6 bases between them. CDR1 and CDR2 (germline): GTSNPN, SVGIG (reference sequence). This CDR3 has 12 amino acids. The CDR3, as DNA: TGTGCCTGGAGTGTAGGGGGCTATGGCTACACCTTC. It codes for CAWSVGGYGYTF.

The chain carries TRBV19 and TRBJ2-5; D gene ambiguous. The CDR3 consists of 13 residues. V lost 2 bases and J lost 5, with 9 bases in between. CDR1 is LNHDA and CDR2 is SQIVND in the germline V gene (reference sequence). CDR3 DNA sequence: TGTGCCAGTAGTATATCAGGATCGGAGACCCAGTACTTC. Amino acid sequence: CASSISGSETQYF.